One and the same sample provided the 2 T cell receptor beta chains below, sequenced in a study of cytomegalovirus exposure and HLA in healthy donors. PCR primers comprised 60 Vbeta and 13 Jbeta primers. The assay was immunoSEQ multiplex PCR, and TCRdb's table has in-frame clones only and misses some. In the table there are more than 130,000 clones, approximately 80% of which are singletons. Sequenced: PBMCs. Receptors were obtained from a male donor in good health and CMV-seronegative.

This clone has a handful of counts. The CDR3 loop reads CASSRNGVTGELFF. CDR3 in DNA: TGTGCCAGTAGTAGGAACGGGGTCACCGGGGAGCTGTTTTTT. This rearrangement joins TRBV19 to TRBJ2-2, with a possible D match to TRBD2 (5 bases). The CDR3 has 14 amino acids. Germline loops: CDR1 LNHDA, CDR2 SQIVND (reference sequence). V was trimmed by 4 bases and J by 4 bases, leaving 10 bases between them.

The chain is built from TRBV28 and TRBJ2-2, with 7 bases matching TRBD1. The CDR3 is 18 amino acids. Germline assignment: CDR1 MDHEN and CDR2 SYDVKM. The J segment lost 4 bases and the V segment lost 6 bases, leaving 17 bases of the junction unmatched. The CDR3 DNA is TGTGCCAGCAGCCCCATCCCCGGGGACAGAATTTTCACCGGGGAGCTGTTTTTT. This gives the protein CASSPIPGDRIFTGELFF. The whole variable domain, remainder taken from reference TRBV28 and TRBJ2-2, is DVKVTQSSRYLVKRTGEKVFLECVQDMDHENMFWYRQDPGLGLRLIYFSYDVKMKEKGDIPEGYSVSREKKERFSLILESASTNQTSMYLCASSPIPGDRIFTGELFFGEGSRLTVL.